The rows below give T cell receptor beta chains drawn from one sample of a study of blood T cell repertoires in COVID-19. Clones were sequenced by immunoSEQ multiplex PCR, and TCRdb holds only the in-frame ones, with some missing. Seen here are about 46,000 clones, 87% observed once, and the top ten hold approximately 16%. Sequencing was done on a sample of peripheral blood. The receptor source for this set is a human donor in a cohort sampled during active COVID-19. Each CDR3 is given with its conserved first and last residue. D genes are given only for firm matches. Where a row states a size, it is once, few, many or the class of an expanded clone; other rows omit it.

D gene	V gene	clone size	J gene	CDR3 DNA	CDR3 protein
NA	TRBV7-3	NA	TRBJ1-6	TGTGCCAGCAGCTTAATCGGGGGATCTAATTCACCCCTCCACTTT	CASSLIGGSNSPLHF
TRBD2	TRBV11-2	NA	TRBJ2-1	TGTGCCAGCAGCTTCAGAGGGACTAGGGGGGGTGAGCAGTTCTTC	CASSFRGTRGGEQFF
NA	TRBV5-1	NA	TRBJ1-3	TGCGCCAGCAGCCCAGCTCTCCAGGGTCCCGGAAACACCATATATTTT	CASSPALQGPGNTIYF
TRBD1	TRBV6-2/TRBV6-3	NA	TRBJ2-7	TGTGCCAGCAGCATCCTGGACAGGTCATTCTACGAGCAGTACTTC	CASSILDRSFYEQYF
NA	TRBV11-2	NA	TRBJ2-1	TGTGCCAGCAGCTTCCAACCCCTCCGCGGTGAGCAGTTCTTC	CASSFQPLRGEQFF
NA	TRBV19	NA	TRBJ2-3	TGTGCCAGTAGTATCCAGGGTGGAAGCACAGATACGCAGTATTTT	CASSIQGGSTDTQYF
TRBD2	TRBV11-2	NA	TRBJ2-3	TGTGCCAGCAGCTTAGGGGTAGCGGGGGCTCACACAGATACGCAGTATTTT	CASSLGVAGAHTDTQYF
NA	TRBV4-3	NA	TRBJ1-1	TGCGCCAGCAGCCACAGCAGAGGGGGTGAAGCTTTCTTT	CASSHSRGGEAFF
TRBD2	TRBV14	once	TRBJ2-7	TGTGCCAGCAGGCCGACTAGCGGGGCCTACGAGCAGTACTTC	CASRPTSGAYEQYF
TRBD1	TRBV25-1	NA	TRBJ1-1	TGTGCCAGCAGTGGACAGGGGGCAGTCACTGAAGCTTTCTTT	CASSGQGAVTEAFF
TRBD2	TRBV5-4	NA	TRBJ2-1	TGTGCCAGCAGCTCTCCTCCCGGTACTAGCGGTTACAATGAGCAGTTCTTC	CASSSPPGTSGYNEQFF
NA	TRBV18	NA	TRBJ1-1	TGTGCCAGCTCACCTCGAGACAGGCTGAACACTGAAGCTTTCTTT	CASSPRDRLNTEAFF
NA	TRBV28	NA	TRBJ1-6	TGTGCCAGCAGTTCTACAGGGAAAGGGATGCTTAATTCACCCCTCCACTTT	CASSSTGKGMLNSPLHF
TRBD2	TRBV28	NA	TRBJ2-7	TGTGCCCATAGCGGGGGGTACGAGCAGTACTTC	CAHSGGYEQYF
NA	TRBV7-9	NA	TRBJ2-7	TGTGCCAGCAGCTCCGGTGCCTACGAGCAGTACTTC	CASSSGAYEQYF
NA	TRBV5-8	NA	TRBJ2-7	TGTGCCAGCATCGTCCGAGCCGCCTACGAGCAGTACTTC	CASIVRAAYEQYF
NA	TRBV5-4	NA	TRBJ1-2	TGTGCCAGCAGCTTGAGAGGGCCACTATATGGCTACACCTTC	CASSLRGPLYGYTF
NA	TRBV23-1	NA	TRBJ2-7	TGCGCCAGCAATTTACAGGAGACCCCCTACGAGCAGTACTTC	CASNLQETPYEQYF
NA	TRBV27	NA	TRBJ2-7	TGTGCCAGCATGGGGGCTTCCTACGAGCAGTACTTC	CASMGASYEQYF
NA	TRBV4-1	NA	TRBJ2-2	TGCGCCAGCAGCCAAGAACAGCGGATATCCGGGGAGCTGTTTTTT	CASSQEQRISGELFF
TRBD1	TRBV6-1	NA	TRBJ2-5	TGTGCCAGCAGTGAAGAAGGGGGCGCAGAGACCCAGTACTTC	CASSEEGGAETQYF
NA	TRBV9	NA	TRBJ1-1	TGTGCCAGCAGCCCCTCAGCAGGGGCCTCTGAAGCTTTCTTT	CASSPSAGASEAFF